This T cell receptor (beta chain) was sequenced during a study of tumor-infiltrating lymphocytes in primary liver carcinoma. Findings and limits, study-wide: Roughly 8-25% of top clones, and no more, occurred in all five tumor regions.

The template, approximately 500 ng total RNA, yielded TCR beta cDNA made with a constant-region primer. Investigators got TCR beta libraries out of three nested multiplex PCR rounds, done with slightly modified ARM-PCR. The first two PCR rounds used TRBV1-TRBV30 primers with a Cbeta primer, approximately 9 cycles each. TCRdb called the multiplex PCR reads again in MiXCR, with one record for every CDR3 protein. The data contain 100,000 or so distinct CDR3 sequences, about 63% of them seen just once; the ten biggest clones take up roughly 12%. For this clonotype: Its antigen remains unknown. A much bigger clone sits one base away, suggesting this may be a read error.

The CDR3 covers 13 residues. Per germline, CDR1 SGHNT and CDR2 YYREEE (reference sequence). Starting material for RNA and DNA co-extraction consisted of roughly 20-34 mg of unsorted bulk tissue. This chain links TRBV5-4 with TRBJ2-3; D is unclear. The sequence was collected from a woman between 55 and 75 years old with primary liver carcinoma and hepatitis B virus infection. Sequencing was performed on liver tumor tissue from sampling region 2. Subset described: tumor region T2, inferior pole. The CDR3 nucleotides are TGTGCCAGCAGCTTGGAGTTCACAGATAAGCAGTATTTT. It translates to CASSLEFTDKQYF.